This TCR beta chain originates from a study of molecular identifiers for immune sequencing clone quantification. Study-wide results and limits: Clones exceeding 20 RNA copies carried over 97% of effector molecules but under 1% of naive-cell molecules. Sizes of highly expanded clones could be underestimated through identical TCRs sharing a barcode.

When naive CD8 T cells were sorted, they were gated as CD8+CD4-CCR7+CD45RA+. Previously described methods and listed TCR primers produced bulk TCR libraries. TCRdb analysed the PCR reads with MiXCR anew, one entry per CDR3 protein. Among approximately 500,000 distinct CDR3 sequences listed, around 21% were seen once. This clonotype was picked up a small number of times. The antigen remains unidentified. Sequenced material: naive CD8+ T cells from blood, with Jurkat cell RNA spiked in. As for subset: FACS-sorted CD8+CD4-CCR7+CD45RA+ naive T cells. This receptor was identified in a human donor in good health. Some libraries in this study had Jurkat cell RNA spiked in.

The CDR3 protein is CSARGMGRDGEKLFF. The CDR3 bases are TGCAGTGCGAGGGGAATGGGCAGGGATGGTGAAAAACTGTTTTTT. The V call is TRBV20-1, the J call TRBJ1-4; maybe TRBD1 (5 bases). CDR1 and CDR2 (germline): DFQATT, SNEGSKA (reference sequence). The V gene lost 6 bases and the J gene lost 7 bases, with 21 bases spanning the gap. There are 15 residues in the CDR3.